The T cell receptor (beta chain) under discussion was sequenced for a study of human T cells and chemical hapten exposure. Turning to the study itself: Across its roughly 23 weeks, the study gave patients weekly diphenylcyclopropenone doses to the scalp. Diagnoses of alopecia areata, totalis or universalis occurred in mostly female patients.

Time point meaning: patch test 1, 2 weeks after DPC sensitization. Documented treatment: therapeutic diphenylcyclopropenone sensitization with weekly scalp DPC. Non-pregnant alopecia patients aged 18 to 70, suitable for DPC therapy. The CDR3 consists of 16 residues. The trim removed 5 bases at V and 5 bases at J, leaving 13 bases unmatched. Each CDR3 protein is one row after TCRdb ran MiXCR on the RACE reads. The sample shows around 76,000 distinct CDR3 sequences, about 12% of them seen only once. The TCR sequence derives from a woman aged 55-69 years with alopecia areata. Some clones in this sample may be carry-over from other donors' samples. The chain employs TRBV12-3 or TRBV12-4 and TRBJ2-5, with TRBD1 identical over 8 bases. The sample was whole blood, taken in connection with sensitization to the hapten diphenylcyclopropenone (DPC). DNA for the CDR3: TGTGCCAGCAGTCTCGGGACAGGCGGCGTCAGGGAGACCCAGTACTTC. This translates into CASSLGTGGVRETQYF.